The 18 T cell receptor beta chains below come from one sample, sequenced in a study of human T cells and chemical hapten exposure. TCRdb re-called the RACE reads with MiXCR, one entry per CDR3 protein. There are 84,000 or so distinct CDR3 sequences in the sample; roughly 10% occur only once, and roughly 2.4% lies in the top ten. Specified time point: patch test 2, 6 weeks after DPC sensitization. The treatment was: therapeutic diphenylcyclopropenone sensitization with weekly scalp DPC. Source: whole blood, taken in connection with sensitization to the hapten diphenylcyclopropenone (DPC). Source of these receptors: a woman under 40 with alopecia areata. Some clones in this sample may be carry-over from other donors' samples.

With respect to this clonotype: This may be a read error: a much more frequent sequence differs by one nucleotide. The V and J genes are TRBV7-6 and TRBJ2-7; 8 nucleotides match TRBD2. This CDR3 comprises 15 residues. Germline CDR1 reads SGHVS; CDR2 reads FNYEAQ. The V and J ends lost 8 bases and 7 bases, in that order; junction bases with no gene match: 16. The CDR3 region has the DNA TGTGCCAGCGGCCGGGATAGCGGGGCTCTCAGAGAGCAGTACTTC. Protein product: CASGRDSGALREQYF.

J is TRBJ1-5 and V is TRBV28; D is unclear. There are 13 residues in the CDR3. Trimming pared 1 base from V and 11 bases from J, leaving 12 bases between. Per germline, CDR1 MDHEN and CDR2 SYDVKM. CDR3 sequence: CASSLFPGWAQHF. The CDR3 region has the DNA TGTGCCAGCAGTTTATTCCCCGGGTGGGCCCAGCATTTT.

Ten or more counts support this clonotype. The CDR3 region has the DNA TGTGCCAGCAGCCAAGACAAGGGCCGCTACGAGCAGTACTTC. Translation: CASSQDKGRYEQYF. This sequence joins TRBV3-1 and TRBJ2-7; unclear D gene. Germline V gene data show CDR1 as LGHDT and CDR2 as YNNKEL (reference sequence). CDR3 length equals 14 residues. Trimming removed 0 bases at V and 3 bases at J, with 9 bases between.

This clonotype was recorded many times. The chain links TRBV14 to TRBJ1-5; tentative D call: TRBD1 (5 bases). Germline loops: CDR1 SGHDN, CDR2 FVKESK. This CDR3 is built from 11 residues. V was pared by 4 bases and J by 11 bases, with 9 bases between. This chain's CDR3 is CASSRDGSQHF. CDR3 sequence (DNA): TGTGCCAGCAGCCGGGACGGCTCCCAGCATTTT. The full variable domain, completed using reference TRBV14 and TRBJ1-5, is EAGVTQFPSHSVIEKGQTVTLRCDPISGHDNLYWYRRVMGKEIKFLLHFVKESKQDESGMPNNRFLAERTGGTYSTLKVQPAELEDSGVYFCASSRDGSQHFGDGTRLSIL.

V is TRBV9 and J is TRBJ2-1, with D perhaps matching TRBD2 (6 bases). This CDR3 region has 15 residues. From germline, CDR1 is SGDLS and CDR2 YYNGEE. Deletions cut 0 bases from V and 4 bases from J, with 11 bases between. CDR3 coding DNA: TGTGCCAGCAGCGTAGACGGGACTGAGTACAATGAGCAGTTCTTC. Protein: CASSVDGTEYNEQFF. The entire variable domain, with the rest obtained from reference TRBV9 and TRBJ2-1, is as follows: DSGVTQTPKHLITATGQRVTLRCSPRSGDLSVYWYQQSLDQGLQFLIQYYNGEERAKGNILERFSAQQFPDLHSELNLSSLELGDSALYFCASSVDGTEYNEQFFGPGTRLTVL.

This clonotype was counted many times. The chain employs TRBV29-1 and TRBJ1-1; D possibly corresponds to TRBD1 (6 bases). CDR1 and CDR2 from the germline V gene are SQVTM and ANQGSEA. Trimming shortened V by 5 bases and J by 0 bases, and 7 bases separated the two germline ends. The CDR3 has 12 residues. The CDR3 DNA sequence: TGCAGCGTTCAGGGGATGAACACTGAAGCTTTCTTT. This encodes CSVQGMNTEAFF.

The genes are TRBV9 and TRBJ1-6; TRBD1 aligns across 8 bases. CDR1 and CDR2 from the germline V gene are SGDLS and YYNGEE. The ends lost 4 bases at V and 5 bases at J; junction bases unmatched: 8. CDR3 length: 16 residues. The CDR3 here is CASSTTTGADNSPLHF. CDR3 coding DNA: TGTGCCAGCAGCACCACGACAGGGGCGGATAATTCACCCCTCCACTTT.

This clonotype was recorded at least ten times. Here the CDR3 reads CASSYRGGQETQYF. As DNA, the CDR3 is TGTGCCAGCAGTTACCGCGGGGGGCAAGAGACCCAGTACTTC. The V call is TRBV6-6, the J call TRBJ2-5; 8 bases align to TRBD2. V shed 2 bases, J shed 2 bases, and the junction held 1 base outside the gene matches. The CDR3 totals 14 residues. Per the germline V gene, CDR1 is MNHNY and CDR2 is SVGAGI (reference sequence).

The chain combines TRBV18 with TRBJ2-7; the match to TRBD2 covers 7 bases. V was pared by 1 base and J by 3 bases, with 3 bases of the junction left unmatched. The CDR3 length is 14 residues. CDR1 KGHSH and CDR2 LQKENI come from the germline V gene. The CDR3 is CASSPQAGDYEQYF. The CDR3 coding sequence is TGTGCCAGCTCACCACAGGCGGGAGACTACGAGCAGTACTTC.

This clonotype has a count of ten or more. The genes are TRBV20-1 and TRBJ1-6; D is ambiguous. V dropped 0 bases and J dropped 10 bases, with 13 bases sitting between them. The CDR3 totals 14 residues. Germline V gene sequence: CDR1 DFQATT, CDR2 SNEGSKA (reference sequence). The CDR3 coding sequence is TGCAGTGCTAGAGATCCCGGGATTGGCTCACCCCTCCACTTT. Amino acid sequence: CSARDPGIGSPLHF.

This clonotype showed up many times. The CDR3 here is CASSLDGAGDTQYF. DNA of the CDR3: TGTGCCAGCAGCTTAGATGGGGCGGGAGATACGCAGTATTTT. V usage is TRBV7-2 and J usage is TRBJ2-3; possibly TRBD1 or TRBD2 for D (5 bases each). Germline V gene sequence: CDR1 SGHTA, CDR2 FQGNSA. This CDR3 contains 14 residues. Trimming removed 1 base at V and 5 bases at J, with 10 bases between.

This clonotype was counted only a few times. CDR3 in amino acids: CASRRDRPGQGPSGANVLTF. The DNA of the CDR3 is TGTGCCAGCAGAAGGGATCGTCCGGGTCAGGGGCCCTCTGGGGCCAACGTCCTGACTTTC. This rearrangement joins TRBV7-6 to TRBJ2-6; TRBD1 might be the D (6 bases). This CDR3 has 20 amino acids. CDR1 is SGHVS and CDR2 is FNYEAQ in the germline V gene. V was clipped by 6 bases and J by 0 bases, with 24 bases between them.

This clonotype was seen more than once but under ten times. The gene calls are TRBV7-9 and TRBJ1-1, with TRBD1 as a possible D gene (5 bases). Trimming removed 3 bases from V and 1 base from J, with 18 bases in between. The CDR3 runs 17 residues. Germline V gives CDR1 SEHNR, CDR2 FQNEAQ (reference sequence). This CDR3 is CASSFIFDSLENTEAFF. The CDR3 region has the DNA TGTGCCAGCAGCTTCATATTCGACAGCTTAGAGAACACTGAAGCTTTCTTT.

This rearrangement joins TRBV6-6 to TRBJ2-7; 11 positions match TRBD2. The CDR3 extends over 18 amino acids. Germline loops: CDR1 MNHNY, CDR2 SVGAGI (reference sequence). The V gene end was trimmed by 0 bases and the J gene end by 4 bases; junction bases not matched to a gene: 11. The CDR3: CASSYSSGLAGGEYEQYF. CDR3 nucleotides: TGTGCCAGCAGTTACTCATCCGGGCTAGCGGGAGGCGAGTACGAGCAGTACTTC.

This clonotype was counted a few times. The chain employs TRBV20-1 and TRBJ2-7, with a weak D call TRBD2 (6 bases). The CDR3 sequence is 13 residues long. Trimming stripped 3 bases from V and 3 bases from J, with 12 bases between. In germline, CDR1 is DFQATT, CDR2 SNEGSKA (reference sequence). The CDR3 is CSASSQGGYEQYF. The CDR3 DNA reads TGCAGTGCTAGCAGCCAGGGAGGCTACGAGCAGTACTTC.

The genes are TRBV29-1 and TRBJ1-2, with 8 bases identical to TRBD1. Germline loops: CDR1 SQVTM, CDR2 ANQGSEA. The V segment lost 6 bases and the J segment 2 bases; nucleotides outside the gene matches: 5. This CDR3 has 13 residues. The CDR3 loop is CSVGQGLNYGYTF. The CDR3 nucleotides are TGCAGCGTCGGACAGGGCCTAAACTATGGCTACACCTTC. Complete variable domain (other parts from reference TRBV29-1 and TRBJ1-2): SAVISQKPSRDICQRGTSLTIQCQVDSQVTMMFWYRQQPGQSLTLIATANQGSEATYESGFVIDKFPISRPNLTFSTLTVSNMSPEDSSIYLCSVGQGLNYGYTFGSGTRLTVV.

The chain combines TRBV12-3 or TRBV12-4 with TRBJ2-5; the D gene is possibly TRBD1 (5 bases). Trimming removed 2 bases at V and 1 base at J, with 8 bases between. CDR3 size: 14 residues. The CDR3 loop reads CASSLSGFQETQYF. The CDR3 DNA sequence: TGTGCCAGCAGTTTATCAGGGTTCCAAGAGACCCAGTACTTC.

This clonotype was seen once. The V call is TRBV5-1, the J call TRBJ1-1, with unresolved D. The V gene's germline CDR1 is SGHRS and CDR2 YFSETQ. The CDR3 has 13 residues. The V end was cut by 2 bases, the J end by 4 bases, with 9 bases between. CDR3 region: CASSFSGLTEAFF. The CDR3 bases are TGCGCCAGCAGCTTTTCAGGACTCACTGAAGCTTTCTTT. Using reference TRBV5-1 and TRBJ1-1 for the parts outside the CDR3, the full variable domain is KAGVTQTPRYLIKTRGQQVTLSCSPISGHRSVSWYQQTPGQGLQFLFEYFSETQRNKGNFPGRFSGRQFSNSRSEMNVSTLELGDSALYLCASSFSGLTEAFFGQGTRLTVV.